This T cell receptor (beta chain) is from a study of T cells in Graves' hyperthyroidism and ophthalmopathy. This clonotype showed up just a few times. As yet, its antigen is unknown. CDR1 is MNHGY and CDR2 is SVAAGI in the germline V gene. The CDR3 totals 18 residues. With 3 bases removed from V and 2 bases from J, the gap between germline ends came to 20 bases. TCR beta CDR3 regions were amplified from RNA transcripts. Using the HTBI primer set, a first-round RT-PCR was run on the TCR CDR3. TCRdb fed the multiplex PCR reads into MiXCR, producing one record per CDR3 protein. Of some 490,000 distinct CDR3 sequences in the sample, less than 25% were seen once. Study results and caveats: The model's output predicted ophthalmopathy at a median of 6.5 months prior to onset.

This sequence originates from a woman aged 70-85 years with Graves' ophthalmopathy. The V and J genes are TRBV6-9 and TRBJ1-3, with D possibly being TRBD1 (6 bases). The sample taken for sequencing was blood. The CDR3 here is CASSYTPRGGAPGNTIYF. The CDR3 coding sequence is TGTGCCAGCAGTTACACTCCTCGAGGGGGGGCGCCTGGAAACACCATATATTTT.